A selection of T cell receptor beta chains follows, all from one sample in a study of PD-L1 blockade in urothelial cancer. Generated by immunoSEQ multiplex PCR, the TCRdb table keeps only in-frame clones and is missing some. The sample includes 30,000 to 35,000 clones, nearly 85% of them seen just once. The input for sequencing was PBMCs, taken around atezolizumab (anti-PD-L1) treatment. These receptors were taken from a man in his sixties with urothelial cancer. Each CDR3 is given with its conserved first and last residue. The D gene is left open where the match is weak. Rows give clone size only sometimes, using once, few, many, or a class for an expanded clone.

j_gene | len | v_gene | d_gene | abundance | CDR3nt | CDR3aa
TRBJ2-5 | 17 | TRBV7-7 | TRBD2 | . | TGTGCTAGCAGCTTAAGTTCAGCGGGAGATTCCCAAGAGACCCAGTACTTC | CASSLSSAGDSQETQYF
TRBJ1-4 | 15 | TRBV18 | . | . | TGTGCCAGCTCACCTCAGACAGGATTTAATGAAAAACTGTTTTTT | CASSPQTGFNEKLFF
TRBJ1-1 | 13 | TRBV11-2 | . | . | TGTGCCAGCAGCTTAGAGGGGGGCACTGAAGCTTTCTTT | CASSLEGGTEAFF
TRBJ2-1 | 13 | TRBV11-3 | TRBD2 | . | TGTGCCAGTAGATCTAGCGGGAGTGATGAGCAGTTCTTC | CASRSSGSDEQFF
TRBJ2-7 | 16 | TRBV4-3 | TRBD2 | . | TGCGCCAGCAGCCACCGACTAGCGGATAGCTCCTACGAGCAGTACTTC | CASSHRLADSSYEQYF
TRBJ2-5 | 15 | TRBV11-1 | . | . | TGTGCCAGCAGCCCGGGATCGACTGTTCAAGAGACCCAGTACTTC | CASSPGSTVQETQYF
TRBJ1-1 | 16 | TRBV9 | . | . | TGTGCCAGCAGCGTAGATCCGGTACTGTTCAACACTGAAGCTTTCTTT | CASSVDPVLFNTEAFF
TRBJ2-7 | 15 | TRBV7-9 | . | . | TGTGCCAGCAGCCGTCCGGGAGCGTATTCCTACGAGCAGTACTTC | CASSRPGAYSYEQYF
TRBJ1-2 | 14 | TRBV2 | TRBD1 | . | TGTGCCAGCAGTCCCGGACAGGGGGCGGAAGGCTACACCTTC | CASSPGQGAEGYTF
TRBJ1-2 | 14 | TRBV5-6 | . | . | TGTGCCAGCAGCTTGCCCGACAGGTACAATGGCTACACCTTC | CASSLPDRYNGYTF
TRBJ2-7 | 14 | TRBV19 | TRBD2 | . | TGTGCCAGTAGTATGGGAGCGGGGGCTGTAGAGCAGTACTTC | CASSMGAGAVEQYF
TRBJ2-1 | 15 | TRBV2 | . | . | TGTGCCAGCAGGCGTAGCGGTGCTAACTACAATGAGCAGTTCTTC | CASRRSGANYNEQFF
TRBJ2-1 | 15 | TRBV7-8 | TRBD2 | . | TGTGCCAGCAGATCTACTAGCGGGACCTACAATGAGCAGTTCTTC | CASRSTSGTYNEQFF
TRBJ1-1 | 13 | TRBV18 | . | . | TGTGCCAGCTCACCAGGGGGGGACACTGAAGCTTTCTTT | CASSPGGDTEAFF
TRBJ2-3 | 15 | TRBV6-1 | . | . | TGTGCCAGCAGCTCGACAGGCCTCCAGCAGGATACGCAGTATTTT | CASSSTGLQQDTQYF
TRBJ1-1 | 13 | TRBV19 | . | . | TGTGCCACCACGACAGCATTGAACACTGAAGCTTTCTTT | CATTTALNTEAFF
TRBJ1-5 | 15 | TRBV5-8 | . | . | TGTGCCAGCACCTTGGACGGGGGGCGAGGTCAGCCCCAGCATTTT | CASTLDGGRGQPQHF
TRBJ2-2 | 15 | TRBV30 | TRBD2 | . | TGTGCCTGGAGTGTACAACTAGCGCTAGGAAGGGAGCTGTTTTTT | CAWSVQLALGRELFF
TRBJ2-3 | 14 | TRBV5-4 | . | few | TGTGCCAGCAGCCCCCCCGGGGGCACAGATACGCAGTATTTT | CASSPPGGTDTQYF
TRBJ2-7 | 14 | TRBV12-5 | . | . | TGTGCTAGTGGTTTTGGCGGGAAAACCTACGAGCAGTACTTC | CASGFGGKTYEQYF
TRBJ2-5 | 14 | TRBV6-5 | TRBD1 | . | TGTGCCAGCAGTACGGGACAGGTCCAAGAGACCCAGTACTTC | CASSTGQVQETQYF
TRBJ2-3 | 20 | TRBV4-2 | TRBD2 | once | TGTGCCAGCAGCCAAGAAGTCTGGACTAGCGGGCGTACTACCACAGATACGCAGTATTTT | CASSQEVWTSGRTTTDTQYF
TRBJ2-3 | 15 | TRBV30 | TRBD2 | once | TGTGCCTGTCCAACGGGACTAGCGGGAACAGATACGCAGTATTTT | CACPTGLAGTDTQYF
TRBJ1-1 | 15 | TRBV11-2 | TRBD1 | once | TGTGCCAGCAGCCCTGGACAGGGAAGTAACACTGAAGCTTTCTTT | CASSPGQGSNTEAFF
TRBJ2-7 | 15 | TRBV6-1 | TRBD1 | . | TGTGCCAGCAGTGATTCCGGGACAGGGTGGAACGAGCAGTACTTC | CASSDSGTGWNEQYF
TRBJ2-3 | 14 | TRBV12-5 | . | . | TGTGCTAGTGGTTTGGGCCGGGACACAGATACGCAGTATTTT | CASGLGRDTDTQYF
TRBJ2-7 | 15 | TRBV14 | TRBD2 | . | TGTGCCAGCAGCCCCCGACTAGCGGGAGCCTACGAGCAGTACTTC | CASSPRLAGAYEQYF
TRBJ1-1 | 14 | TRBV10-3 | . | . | TGTGCCATCACCCCAACGGGTATCGACACTGAAGCTTTCTTT | CAITPTGIDTEAFF
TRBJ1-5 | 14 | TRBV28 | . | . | TGTGCCAGCACAGTGCGGCCCGCGCAAAGTCCCCAGCATTTT | CASTVRPAQSPQHF
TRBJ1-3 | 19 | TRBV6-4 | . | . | TGTGCCAGCAGTGACTCTGGGCCGGCCGGACAAGGATCTGGAAACACCATATATTTT | CASSDSGPAGQGSGNTIYF
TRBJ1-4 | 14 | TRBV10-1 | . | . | TGCGCCAGCAGTGAGTCCCAGGAACCTGAAAAACTGTTTTTT | CASSESQEPEKLFF
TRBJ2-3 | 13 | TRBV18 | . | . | TGTGCCAGCTCACCTACAGGGCGAGATACGCAGTATTTT | CASSPTGRDTQYF
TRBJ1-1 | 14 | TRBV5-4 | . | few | TGTGCCAGCAGCTCAACAGGACAGAACACTGAAGCTTTCTTT | CASSSTGQNTEAFF
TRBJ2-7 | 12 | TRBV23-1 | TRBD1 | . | TGCGCCAGCAGGGACAGGGGGTCTGAGCAGTACTTC | CASRDRGSEQYF
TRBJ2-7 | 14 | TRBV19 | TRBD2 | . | TGTGCCAGTAGTGTTAGCGGGTTAAACTACGAGCAGTACTTC | CASSVSGLNYEQYF
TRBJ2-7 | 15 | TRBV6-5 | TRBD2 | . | TGTGCCAGCAGTTACTCAACTAGCGGGGTATACGAGCAGTACTTC | CASSYSTSGVYEQYF
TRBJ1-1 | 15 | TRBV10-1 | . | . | TGCGCCAGCAGTGCCGGGACAATGGGGAACACTGAAGCTTTCTTT | CASSAGTMGNTEAFF
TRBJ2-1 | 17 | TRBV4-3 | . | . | TGCGCCAGCAGCCTCCATTGGACTCCCAGCTCCTACAATGAGCAGTTCTTC | CASSLHWTPSSYNEQFF
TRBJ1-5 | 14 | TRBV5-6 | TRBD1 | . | TGTGCCAGCAGCTTTACAGGGGTCGTTCAGCCCCAGCATTTT | CASSFTGVVQPQHF
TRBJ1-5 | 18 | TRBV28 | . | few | TGTGCCAGCAGTATTGGCAGGAAGGGGGTTAGCCCCAATCAGCCCCAGCATTTT | CASSIGRKGVSPNQPQHF
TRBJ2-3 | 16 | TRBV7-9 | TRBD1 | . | TGTGCCAGCAGTTCGGACAGGTACCACCTCACAGATACGCAGTATTTT | CASSSDRYHLTDTQYF
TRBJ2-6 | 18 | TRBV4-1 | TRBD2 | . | TGCGCCAGCAGCCCATCAAGCGGGAGGCTCTCTGGGGCCAACGTCCTGACTTTC | CASSPSSGRLSGANVLTF
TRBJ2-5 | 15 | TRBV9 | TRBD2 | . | TGTGCCAGCAGCGGGGGACTAGCGCTACAAGAGACCCAGTACTTC | CASSGGLALQETQYF
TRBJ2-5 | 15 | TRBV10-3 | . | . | TGTGCCATCAGTGGAGAGGTTGAAGGGAGAGGGACCCAGTACTTC | CAISGEVEGRGTQYF
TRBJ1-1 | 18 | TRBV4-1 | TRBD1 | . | TGCGCCAGCAGCCCCCTGGAGGGACAGGGGGTGAGGAACACTGAAGCTTTCTTT | CASSPLEGQGVRNTEAFF
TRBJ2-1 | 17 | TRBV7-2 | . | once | TGTGCCAGCAGCTTATATACAGGGGGGGACACCTACAATGAGCAGTTCTTC | CASSLYTGGDTYNEQFF
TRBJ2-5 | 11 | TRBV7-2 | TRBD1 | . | TGTGCCAGCAGCTCGGGACAGGATCTACACTTC | CASSSGQDLHF
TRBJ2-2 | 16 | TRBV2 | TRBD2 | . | TGTGCCAGCAGTGAAGCTGGGACTAAGAACACCGGGGAGCTGTTTTTT | CASSEAGTKNTGELFF
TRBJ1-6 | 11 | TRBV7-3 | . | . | TGTGCCAGCAGCTCCGGGGGGACCCTCCACTTT | CASSSGGTLHF
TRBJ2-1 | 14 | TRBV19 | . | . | TGTGCCAGTCAGCCTAGCGTATACAATATCGAGCAGTTCTTC | CASQPSVYNIEQFF
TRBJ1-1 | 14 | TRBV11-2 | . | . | TGTGCCAGCAGCTCGACAGGCTTCCGCACTGAAGCTTTCTTT | CASSSTGFRTEAFF
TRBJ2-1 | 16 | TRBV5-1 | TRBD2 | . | TGCGCCAGCAGCACGACTAGCGGGACTCCATACAATGAGCAGTTCTTC | CASSTTSGTPYNEQFF
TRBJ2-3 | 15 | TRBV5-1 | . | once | TGCGCCAGCAGCTCCGGACACATTAGCACAGATACGCAGTATTTT | CASSSGHISTDTQYF
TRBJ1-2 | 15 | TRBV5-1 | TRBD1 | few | TGCGCCAGCAGCTTGGCGGGACAGGGGGTCTATGGCTACACCTTC | CASSLAGQGVYGYTF